The rows below give T cell receptor beta chains drawn from one sample of a study of Ad26.COV2.S vaccination and SARS-CoV-2 variants. The assay was immunoSEQ multiplex PCR, and TCRdb's table has in-frame clones only and misses some. This repertoire shows about 680,000 clones, roughly 90% found once; its top ten account for approximately 1.5%. Source: peripheral blood, taken in a trial of Ad26.COV2.S vaccine versus placebo. These receptors were taken from a person between 18 and 65 years old who received the Ad26.COV2.S COVID-19 vaccine or a placebo. CDR3s include the opening cysteine and the closing phenylalanine or tryptophan. The D gene is left open where the match is weak. Some rows mark clone size as missing; the rest say once, few, many or name a class of expanded clone.

D gene | J gene | V gene | clone size | CDR3 protein | CDR3 DNA
TRBD1 | TRBJ1-2 | TRBV6-6 | - | CAFRGQGAFGYTF | TGTGCCTTTCGCGGGCAGGGGGCTTTTGGCTACACCTTC
TRBD1 | TRBJ1-2 | TRBV6-5 | - | CASSYSGQSYGYTF | TGTGCCAGCAGTTACTCGGGACAGAGCTATGGCTACACCTTC
- | TRBJ1-5 | TRBV5-8 | - | CASSLAVLTVSNQPQHF | TGTGCCAGCAGCTTGGCCGTTTTGACGGTTAGCAATCAGCCCCAGCATTTT
TRBD2 | TRBJ2-3 | TRBV10-3 | - | CAIRLAGEDTQYF | TGTGCCATCAGACTAGCGGGAGAAGATACGCAGTATTTT
- | TRBJ2-7 | TRBV7-9 | - | CASGPTVLYEQYF | TGTGCCAGCGGACCGACAGTGCTCTACGAGCAGTACTTC
TRBD2 | TRBJ2-2 | TRBV13 | once | CASSSGLAGVATGELFF | TGTGCCAGCAGCTCCGGACTAGCGGGGGTCGCGACCGGGGAGCTGTTTTTT
TRBD1 | TRBJ2-3 | TRBV24-1 | - | CATRGQGGDTQYF | TGTGCCACCAGAGGACAGGGCGGGGATACGCAGTATTTT
TRBD2 | TRBJ2-1 | TRBV9 | - | CASSSRAGGDNEQFF | TGTGCCAGCAGCTCGAGAGCGGGAGGAGACAATGAGCAGTTCTTC
TRBD1 | TRBJ2-1 | TRBV6-6 | - | CASSGQGSNEQFF | TGTGCCAGCAGTGGACAGGGTTCCAATGAGCAGTTCTTC
- | TRBJ1-1 | TRBV16 | - | CASSQSGNTEAFF | TGTGCCAGCAGCCAATCGGGGAACACTGAAGCTTTCTTT
- | TRBJ1-1 | TRBV29-1 | - | CSVRGKPGVEAFF | TGCAGCGTTAGGGGTAAGCCGGGGGTTGAAGCTTTCTTT
TRBD1 | TRBJ1-2 | TRBV24-1 | - | CATSDPGQGAYGYTF | TGTGCCACCAGTGACCCGGGACAGGGGGCATATGGCTACACCTTC
TRBD1 | TRBJ1-5 | TRBV27 | - | CASSNGQVDQPQHF | TGTGCCAGCAGTAACGGACAGGTAGATCAGCCCCAGCATTTT
- | TRBJ2-7 | TRBV6-5 | - | CASTPRRARPYEQYF | TGTGCCAGCACTCCCCGACGGGCTAGGCCCTACGAGCAGTACTTC
TRBD2 | TRBJ2-1 | TRBV27 | - | CASSPGTSNEQFF | TGTGCCAGCAGTCCGGGGACTAGCAATGAGCAGTTCTTC
- | TRBJ1-6 | TRBV7-8 | - | CASSLVAPSSYNSPLHF | TGTGCCAGCAGCTTAGTCGCACCTAGCTCCTATAATTCACCCCTCCACTTT